Each of the 17 T cell receptor beta chains below was sequenced from the same sample in a study of blood T cells in healthy people across ages. Primers used in a second PCR of roughly 6 to 12 cycles were a sample-barcoded 5' primer and a J-beta primer mix. TCRdb re-called the 5' RACE reads with MiXCR, one entry per CDR3 protein. Here the sample spans 1.8 million or so distinct CDR3 sequences, 35% to 50% being singletons. The material sequenced was blood. All receptors come from a human donor in good health.

A few counts support this clonotype. The V and J genes are TRBV7-2 and TRBJ2-3; TRBD2 aligns across 12 bases. V gave up 2 bases and J gave up 8 bases; unmatched junction bases: 5. Germline CDR1 reads SGHTA; CDR2 reads FQGNSA. The CDR3 sequence is 15 residues long. CDR3 DNA sequence: TGTGCCAGCAGCTTACTAGCGGGGGGGCTCGGTACGCAGTATTTT. This gives the protein CASSLLAGGLGTQYF.

The J gene is TRBJ1-1, the V gene TRBV10-3; weak D call: TRBD1 (5 bases). Trimming removed 3 bases from V and 0 bases from J, with 11 bases in between. There are 15 residues in the CDR3. The V gene's germline CDR1 is ENHRY and CDR2 SYGVKD. DNA of the CDR3: TGTGCCATCAGTGACCCGGGACTCGTGAACACTGAAGCTTTCTTT. It translates to CAISDPGLVNTEAFF.

V gene TRBV9 combines with J gene TRBJ1-1; a possible D gene is TRBD1 (6 bases). Per the germline V gene, CDR1 is SGDLS and CDR2 is YYNGEE. Trimming took off 3 bases at V and 8 bases at J, with 11 bases between the two ends. The CDR3 length is 12 residues. CDR3 loop: CASSDEGVEAFF. The DNA of the CDR3 is TGTGCCAGCAGCGACGAGGGGGTCGAAGCTTTCTTT.

This clonotype was detected a few times. This rearrangement joins TRBV21-1 to TRBJ1-2; TRBD1 was called by the table and not checked on the DNA. TRBV21-1 is annotated as a pseudogene. This CDR3 has 15 residues. The CDR3 nucleotides are TGTGCCAGCAGCAAACCCCGACAGGAACCTAGGGGCTACACCTTC. Residues: CASSKPRQEPRGYTF.

This chain connects TRBV6-1 to TRBJ2-7, with TRBD2 matching over 13 bases. There are 16 residues in the CDR3. Germline trimming cut 8 bases from V and 5 bases from J; bases unmatched to any gene: 12. Germline CDR1 MNHNS, CDR2 SASEGT. DNA of the CDR3: TGTGCCAGCTCACTAGCGGGGGGGCGAGTGTATGACGAGCAGTACTTC. It encodes CASSLAGGRVYDEQYF.

To note about this clonotype: Mismatch with germline at one junction end may stem from a read error. In DNA form, the CDR3 reads TGTGCCAGCGGCTTAGCGGGGGCTACCCAAGAGACCCAGTACTTC. Encoded protein: CASGLAGATQETQYF. The J gene is TRBJ2-5, the V gene TRBV7-7; 9 bases agree with TRBD2. CDR1 is SSHAT, CDR2 FNYEAQ, per germline (reference sequence). The CDR3 extends over 15 amino acids. The full variable domain, rest sourced from reference TRBV7-7 and TRBJ2-5, is GAGVSQSPRYKVTKRGQDVTLRCDPISSHATLYWYQQALGQGPEFLTYFNYEAQPDKSGLPSDRFSAERPEGSISTLTIQRTEQRDSAMYRCASGLAGATQETQYFGPGTRLLVL.

V is TRBV10-3 and J is TRBJ2-7; TRBD1 might be the D (6 bases). The CDR3 runs to 16 residues. Trimming left V 5 bases short and J 0 bases short, with 17 bases between. CDR1 and CDR2 from the germline V gene are ENHRY and SYGVKD. The CDR3 is CAISWDIQQSSYEQYF. For the CDR3, the DNA is TGTGCCATCAGTTGGGACATCCAACAGAGCTCCTACGAGCAGTACTTC.

The chain has TRBV7-8 and TRBJ2-3; 7 bases agree with TRBD1. Germline V CDR1 and CDR2: SGHVS, FQNEAQ. The CDR3 totals 17 residues. J was trimmed by 4 bases and V by 0 bases; bases with no gene match: 10. The CDR3 nucleotides read TGTGCCAGCAGCTTAGCGATTGGCAGGGGGAGCCCAGATACGCAGTATTTT. Translated, it gives CASSLAIGRGSPDTQYF.

This clonotype was seen a handful of times. The CDR3: CSTRDFSTDTQYF. In nucleotides, the CDR3 is TGCAGCACCCGGGACTTTAGCACAGATACGCAGTATTTT. This sequence joins TRBV29-1 and TRBJ2-3; possible D gene TRBD2, 6 bases. From germline, CDR1 is SQVTM and CDR2 ANQGSEA. V lost 8 bases and J 0 bases, leaving 12 bases between the germline ends. The CDR3 is 13 residues long.

For this clonotype: One end of the junction fails to match germline, which may point to a read error. The rearrangement links TRBV28 to TRBJ2-1; no clear D. The CDR3 has 13 residues. Germline assignment: CDR1 MDHEN and CDR2 SYDVKM. CDR3 nucleotides: TGCGCCAGCAGTTTGTCCCCGATGAATGAGCAGTTCTTC. Its protein is CASSLSPMNEQFF.

This chain connects TRBV5-6 to TRBJ1-1, with a possible D match to TRBD1 (6 bases). The V gene's germline CDR1 is SGHDT and CDR2 YYEEEE. This CDR3 region has 15 residues. V shed 2 bases and J shed 0 bases, with 11 bases lying between them. The CDR3 nucleotides are TGTGCCAGCAGCTTCCTGGGGGGCTTGAACACTGAAGCTTTCTTT. Translating it yields CASSFLGGLNTEAFF.

This clonotype was found a few times. This chain uses TRBV11-3 with TRBJ2-7, with D maybe TRBD2 (6 bases). Gene TRBJ2-5 matches the end of the DNA better, so the J call may be wrong. The CDR3 totals 15 residues. Germline V gene lookup returns CDR1 SGHNT and CDR2 YENEEA. Written as DNA, the CDR3 is TGTGCCAGCAGCTTAGGAACGGGGGAAGCGAAGACCCAGTACTTC. Protein sequence: CASSLGTGEAKTQYF.

This sequence joins TRBV4-2 and TRBJ2-1; the D is unclear. Trimming shortened V by 1 base and J by 0 bases, and 10 bases separated the two germline ends. Germline V gene lookup returns CDR1 LGHNA and CDR2 YNFKEQ. This CDR3 is built from 16 residues. The CDR3 region is CASSQATASSYNEQFF. The CDR3, as DNA: TGTGCCAGCAGCCAAGCGACTGCAAGCTCCTACAATGAGCAGTTCTTC.

The genes are TRBV5-1 and TRBJ2-7; D ambiguous. The CDR3 totals 14 residues. Germline CDR1 SGHRS, CDR2 YFSETQ. V was shortened by 3 bases and J by 0 bases, with 10 bases between the two germline ends. The CDR3 reads CASSSTESSYEQYF. As DNA, the CDR3 is TGCGCCAGCAGCTCCACGGAGAGCTCCTACGAGCAGTACTTC.

The table lists this clonotype with a few counts. The chain uses TRBV20-1 and TRBJ2-3, with no clear D. CDR1 is DFQATT, CDR2 SNEGSKA, per germline (reference sequence). V was cut by 3 bases and J by 6 bases, with 19 bases left in between. The CDR3 extends over 15 amino acids. CDR3 nucleotide sequence: TGCAGTGCTAGGAATGGTAATAGGATCATGGATACGCAGTATTTT. This encodes CSARNGNRIMDTQYF.

The chain uses TRBV20-1 and TRBJ2-5; possibly TRBD2 for D (5 bases). The CDR3 length is 15 residues. CDR1 and CDR2 (germline): DFQATT, SNEGSKA (reference sequence). The V end was cut by 0 bases, the J end by 5 bases, with 16 bases between. CDR3 DNA: TGCAGTGCTAGAGATCCCCTACTAGGGTCCGAGACCCAGTACTTC. Translating it yields CSARDPLLGSETQYF.

The chain employs TRBV12-3 or TRBV12-4 and TRBJ2-1; TRBD1 aligns across 7 bases. The CDR3 totals 15 residues. With 7 bases clipped from V and 3 bases from J, the junction kept 9 bases outside the gene matches. DNA of the CDR3: TGTGCCAGCAACGACCGGGACAGAGACTACAATGAGCAGTTCTTC. Amino acid sequence: CASNDRDRDYNEQFF.